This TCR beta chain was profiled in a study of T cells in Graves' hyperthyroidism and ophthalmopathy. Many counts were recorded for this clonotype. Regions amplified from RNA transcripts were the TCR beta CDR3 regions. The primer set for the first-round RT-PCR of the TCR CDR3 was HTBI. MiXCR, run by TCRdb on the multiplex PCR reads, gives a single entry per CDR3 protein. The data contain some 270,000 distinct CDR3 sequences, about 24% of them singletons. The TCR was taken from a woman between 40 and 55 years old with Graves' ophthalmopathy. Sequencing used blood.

The CDR3 is CASSFNRLAGQETQYF. DNA of the CDR3: TGCGCCAGCAGCTTCAATAGACTAGCGGGTCAAGAGACCCAGTACTTC. This chain links TRBV5-1 with TRBJ2-5; 10 bases align to TRBD2. The CDR3 is 16 amino acids. Trimming took 2 bases from V and 2 from J; bases not matched to a gene: 6. The germline V gene has CDR1 SGHRS and CDR2 YFSETQ.